A selection of T cell receptor beta chains follows, all from one sample in a study of T cell repertoires in cytomegalovirus infection. TCRdb reanalysed the reads using MiXCR and keeps one entry per CDR3 protein. Of approximately 1,000,000 distinct CDR3 sequences in the sample, less than 40% were seen once. The antigens of these receptors remain unknown. The specimen was cultured CD8+ T cells from PBMCs, collected from culture after CMV antigen stimulation. These TCRs come from a human donor in good health (CMV status not recorded). Some clones in this sample may be carry-over from other donors' samples. CDR3s include the opening cysteine and the closing phenylalanine or tryptophan. A D gene is named only where the DNA matches it firmly. Clone size is given for some rows only: seen once, a few or many times, or a class if the clone is expanded.

v_call	j_call	d_call	clone_size	cdr3_nt	cdr3_aa
TRBV6-6	TRBJ1-2	-	many	TGTGCCAGCAGCATGGCGCCGATCCCAGGGGATGGCTACACCTTC	CASSMAPIPGDGYTF
TRBV6-1	TRBJ2-1	-	few	TGTGCCAGCAGTGAGTGGGTGAGCTCCTACAATGAGCAGTTCTTC	CASSEWVSSYNEQFF
TRBV27	TRBJ2-3	-	few	TGTGCCAGCAGTTTCCAATACCCCACTAGCACCGATACGCAGTATTTT	CASSFQYPTSTDTQYF
TRBV7-9	TRBJ2-3	TRBD2	few	TGTGCCAGCAGCCCCCCGGGGGGTTCTAGCGGGGGTTCAGATACGCAGTATTTT	CASSPPGGSSGGSDTQYF
TRBV7-9	TRBJ1-2	-	-	TGTGCCAGCAGCTTAGCGTTCCCTGGCTACACCTTC	CASSLAFPGYTF
TRBV4-1	TRBJ1-6	-	-	TGCGCCAGCAGCCAAGAAGGGCAGAGTTATAATTCACCCCTCCACTTT	CASSQEGQSYNSPLHF
TRBV4-3	TRBJ1-6	-	-	TGCGCCAGCAGCCAAGGGACAGCGCTTAAACTTAATTCACCCCTCCACTTT	CASSQGTALKLNSPLHF
TRBV25-1	TRBJ1-3	-	-	TGTGCCAGCAGCCTCCGGGACTTCGGGGACACCATATATTTT	CASSLRDFGDTIYF
TRBV10-3	TRBJ1-1	-	-	TGTGCCATCAGTGAAGTCGGGACCGTAGAAGCTTTCTTT	CAISEVGTVEAFF
TRBV27	TRBJ2-6	-	once	TGTGCCAGCAGTTTGGGGCAGCCCTACTCTGGGGCCAACGTCCTGACTTTC	CASSLGQPYSGANVLTF
TRBV20-1	TRBJ2-3	-	-	TGCAGTGCTAGAGGTGCGGGCAGGGTCTATACGCAGTATTTT	CSARGAGRVYTQYF
TRBV7-2	TRBJ2-1	-	few	TGTGCCAGCAGCTTAGAGGTAGAGGCGTTCTACAATGAGCAGTTCTTC	CASSLEVEAFYNEQFF
TRBV7-6	TRBJ1-2	-	many	TGTGCCAGCAGCCCCACGGCTTCCCGGTGGGACTATGGCTACACCTTC	CASSPTASRWDYGYTF
TRBV4-2	TRBJ2-1	-	-	TGTGCCAGCAGCCAAGGACTGATGGACAATGAGCAGTTCTTC	CASSQGLMDNEQFF
TRBV7-8	TRBJ2-1	TRBD2	few	TGTGCCAGCATCCCGGCGGGGGGATTGCGCTACAATGAGCAGTTCTTC	CASIPAGGLRYNEQFF
TRBV28	TRBJ2-3	TRBD1	few	TGTGCCAGCAGAAAAACCCAGGGGGCGCCGAAAGATACGCAGTATTTT	CASRKTQGAPKDTQYF
TRBV6-5	TRBJ2-5	-	-	TGTGCCAGCAGTTACCGCTACGAGGTCCCCGGGACCCAGTACTTC	CASSYRYEVPGTQYF
TRBV9	TRBJ2-3	-	-	TGTGCCAGCAGCGTCGGGGGGCTGCACACAGATACGCAGTATTTT	CASSVGGLHTDTQYF
TRBV7-4	TRBJ1-2	TRBD1	-	TGTGCCAGCAGCCCCCAGACAGGGCGGGTTCTCTATGGCTACACCTTC	CASSPQTGRVLYGYTF
TRBV25-1	TRBJ1-2	TRBD1	few	TGTGCCAGCAGTGATAGGACAGGCCCGAACTATGGCTACACCTTC	CASSDRTGPNYGYTF
TRBV10-2	TRBJ1-5	-	-	TGCGCCAGCAGTGAGTTGGGGGTGGGCAATCAGCCCCAGCATTTT	CASSELGVGNQPQHF
TRBV3-1	TRBJ1-2	-	few	TGTGCCAGCAGCCAAGATCTGGGGGACTATGGCTACACCTTC	CASSQDLGDYGYTF
TRBV27	TRBJ1-5	-	few	TGTGCCAGCAGTTTATCGTTCCAGGGTTTAGATCAGCCCCAGCATTTT	CASSLSFQGLDQPQHF
TRBV2	TRBJ2-7	-	-	TGTGCCAGCAGTCGGGCCGCCTCCTACGAGCAGTACTTC	CASSRAASYEQYF
TRBV7-6	TRBJ2-7	TRBD1	-	TGTGCCAGCAGCTTGGGCCCACTGGGACAGGGTTTTCCCTACGAGCAGTACTTC	CASSLGPLGQGFPYEQYF
TRBV25-1	TRBJ2-7	-	once	TGTGCCAGCACCCGACCGAGCTCCTACGAGCAGTACTTC	CASTRPSSYEQYF
TRBV4-2	TRBJ1-1	-	-	TGTGCCAGCAGCCCAACAGTGGGCAAGAACACTGAAGCTTTCTTT	CASSPTVGKNTEAFF
TRBV29-1	TRBJ2-7	-	-	TGCAGCGTTGTTCTGGATTACTCCTACGAGCAGTACTTC	CSVVLDYSYEQYF
TRBV6-2/TRBV6-3	TRBJ2-2	-	few	TGTGCCAGCAGTTACCCAAACACCGGGGAGCTGTTTTTT	CASSYPNTGELFF
TRBV12-3/TRBV12-4	TRBJ2-7	-	many	TGTGCCAGCGGGGACTCCTACGAGCAGTACTTC	CASGDSYEQYF
TRBV7-6	TRBJ2-7	-	-	TGTGCCAGCAGCTCCCAGGGCCACGAGCAGTACTTC	CASSSQGHEQYF
TRBV27	TRBJ2-1	TRBD2	few	TGTGCCAGCGCAAGTCGACTAGCGGGCAATGAGCAGTTCTTC	CASASRLAGNEQFF
TRBV27	TRBJ2-1	TRBD2	few	TGTGCCAGCAGTTCGACTAGCTCGCTGAACAATGAGCAGTTCTTC	CASSSTSSLNNEQFF
TRBV4-1	TRBJ1-1	-	-	TGCGCCAGCAGCCCGAAGGCCTTAACAGGGTTGCAAACTGAAGCTTTCTTT	CASSPKALTGLQTEAFF
TRBV6-5	TRBJ1-6	TRBD1	-	TGTGCCAGCAGTCGCCTCCGGGACAGGAGCGATTCACCCCTCCACTTT	CASSRLRDRSDSPLHF
TRBV7-9	TRBJ1-6	-	many	TGTGCCAGCAGCGCTGAACCAAGTAGGCCCAATTCACCCCTCCACTTT	CASSAEPSRPNSPLHF
TRBV7-2	TRBJ1-1	TRBD1	many	TGTGCCAGCAGCTTGAACAGGGGTCCAAACACTGAAGCTTTCTTT	CASSLNRGPNTEAFF